The entry that follows covers one T cell receptor (beta chain) sequence. Its antigen is unknown. The CDR3 has 16 residues. Per the original data handling: Out-of-frame sequences were removed, leaving a few million distinct TCRbeta sequences. The data were produced by immunoSEQ multiplex PCR, yet TCRdb's version contains in-frame clones alone and is incomplete. The V and J calls and clone size come from that table; D and trimming were worked out from the DNA. The sample lists 27,000 or so clones; roughly three quarters were seen once. These data belong to a study of memory CD4+ T cells and cytomegalovirus serostatus. Single viable CD3+CD4+CD8-CD45RO+ cells were sorted as the memory CD4+ T cells. Total CD4+ T cells were enriched by CD4 positive selection. Study results and limitations: CD4+ memory repertoires contained 67 of 164 reported CMV TCRbeta sequences.

The material sequenced was memory CD4+ T cells from blood. The sequence was collected from an adult in good health and CMV-seronegative. V usage is TRBV21-1 and J usage is TRBJ1-4. TRBV21-1 represents a pseudogene. In DNA form, the CDR3 reads TGTGCCAGCACCCCCGGGCAGGATGCAACTAATGAAAAACTGTTTTTT. Encoded protein: CASTPGQDATNEKLFF.